A single sample gave rise to the 5 T cell receptor beta chains below, sequenced in a study of identical twins. From the 5' RACE reads, TCRdb called clonotypes with MiXCR, one entry per CDR3 protein. Of roughly 570,000 distinct CDR3 sequences in the sample, 9.6% were seen once. The same data also went into a second study, on yellow fever vaccine responses in identical twins.

Sequenced material: PBMCs. The receptors were sampled from a woman aged 18-35 years in good health.

The V and J genes are TRBV20-1 and TRBJ2-5; 8 bases align to TRBD2. Unmatched junction bases numbered 10, after V lost 0 bases and J lost 4 bases. This CDR3 region has 16 residues. Germline CDR1 DFQATT, CDR2 SNEGSKA (reference sequence). CDR3 sequence: CSARDNGGGSVETQYF. The CDR3 DNA reads TGCAGTGCTAGAGATAACGGCGGGGGGTCGGTAGAGACCCAGTACTTC.

This clonotype has a count of ten or more. The chain couples TRBV2 to TRBJ2-5; TRBD2 aligns across 12 bases. The length of the CDR3 is 17 residues. J was trimmed by 5 bases and V by 4 bases; bases with no gene match: 11. CDR1 SNHLY and CDR2 FYNNEI come from the germline V gene. The CDR3 sequence is CASSAHGLAGGSETQYF. CDR3 nucleotides: TGTGCCAGCAGTGCCCATGGCCTAGCGGGAGGGTCGGAGACCCAGTACTTC.

This chain joins TRBV9 and TRBJ2-3; D is unclear. From germline, CDR1 is SGDLS and CDR2 YYNGEE. This CDR3 is 16 amino acids long. V was cut by 0 bases and J by 0 bases, with 11 bases left in between. CDR3 in amino acids: CASSVGRVSSTDTQYF. In nucleotides, the CDR3 is TGTGCCAGCAGCGTAGGGCGCGTTTCAAGCACAGATACGCAGTATTTT.

This clonotype showed up many times. The chain carries TRBV20-1 and TRBJ1-5; D is ambiguous. CDR3 length: 16 residues. Germline loops: CDR1 DFQATT, CDR2 SNEGSKA (reference sequence). V was cut by 2 bases and J by 5 bases, with 19 bases left in between. The CDR3 is CSARPYVIGLDQPQHF. For the CDR3, the DNA is TGCAGTGCTAGACCGTACGTGATTGGGTTGGATCAGCCCCAGCATTTT.

This chain joins TRBV27 and TRBJ2-3; a weak D match, TRBD1 (5 bases). Germline V gene sequence: CDR1 MNHEY, CDR2 SMNVEV (reference sequence). CDR3 length: 16 amino acids. V lost 4 bases, J lost 2 bases, and 16 bases lay in between. In DNA form, the CDR3 reads TGTGCCAGCAGTTCACTACCCGCAGGGATCACAGATACGCAGTATTTT. The encoded protein is CASSSLPAGITDTQYF.